The 7 T cell receptor beta chains below were found in one sample sequenced in a study of regulatory T cells in long-lasting Graves disease. The authors built TCR beta libraries using iRepertoire HTBI primers and Arm-PCR of CDR3 regions. From the multiplex PCR reads, TCRdb called clonotypes with MiXCR, one entry per CDR3 protein. The sample yields roughly 360,000 distinct CDR3 sequences, about 10% seen once. The time point denotes: newly diagnosed GD, antithyroid drugs for less than 3 months. From PBMCs, RNA was extracted and then used to make the TCR library. These data were likewise used in another study, on T cells in Graves' hyperthyroidism and ophthalmopathy.

This specimen was peripheral blood mononuclear cells (PBMCs), taken at new diagnosis, from a patient treated with antithyroid drugs. Every receptor here comes from a woman between 18 and 29 years old with Graves disease.

This clonotype was observed a handful of times. This chain links TRBV5-1 with TRBJ1-1; tentative D call: TRBD1 (6 bases). Germline CDR1 SGHRS, CDR2 YFSETQ. This CDR3 spans 14 amino acids. The V and J ends lost 6 bases and 3 bases respectively, with 15 bases between them. CDR3 nucleotides: TGCGCCAGCACGCAGGGGAGGGGCCACACTGAAGCTTTCTTT. It specifies CASTQGRGHTEAFF.

This clonotype was recorded many times. The rearrangement links TRBV20-1 to TRBJ2-7; 14 positions match TRBD2. CDR1 and CDR2 (germline): DFQATT, SNEGSKA (reference sequence). The length of the CDR3 is 16 residues. J lost 4 bases, V lost 3 bases, and 8 bases had no gene match. Written as DNA, the CDR3 is TGCAGTGCTAGGGCCGGGACTAGCGGGAGTTGGTACGAGCAGTACTTC. Its translation is CSARAGTSGSWYEQYF.

This clonotype was observed at least ten times. The V and J genes are TRBV20-1 and TRBJ2-5; 8 bases agree with TRBD2. The length of the CDR3 is 11 residues. Germline CDR1 DFQATT, CDR2 SNEGSKA (reference sequence). J was trimmed by 14 bases and V by 4 bases; bases with no gene match: 9. The CDR3 DNA reads TGCAGTGCTACCGTTGGACTAGCTTTATACTTC. It specifies CSATVGLALYF.

There are many counts of this clonotype. The chain employs TRBV6-1 and TRBJ2-3; 8 nucleotides match TRBD2. In germline, CDR1 is MNHNS, CDR2 SASEGT. Unmatched junction bases numbered 6, after V lost 7 bases and J lost 9 bases. CDR3 length equals 12 residues. The CDR3, as DNA: TGTGCCAGCACCGGAGCGGGGGAGACGCAGTATTTT. This codes for CASTGAGETQYF.

The sample holds many counts of this clonotype. The chain carries TRBV28 and TRBJ2-1; D not certain. Germline-derived CDR1 and CDR2 are MDHEN and SYDVKM. CDR3 length: 12 amino acids. V was clipped by 2 bases and J by 9 bases, with 8 bases between them. CDR3 in DNA: TGTGCCAGCAGTTTAAATTTTTTTGAGCAGTTCTTC. Translation gives CASSLNFFEQFF.

This clonotype was seen ten or more times. V and J are TRBV12-3 or TRBV12-4 and TRBJ2-1, with a weak D call TRBD2 (5 bases). The CDR3 length is 15 residues. The V gene lost 6 bases and the J gene lost 1 base, with 13 bases spanning the gap. The chain's CDR3 is CASSPWTASYNEQFF. CDR3 nucleotide sequence: TGTGCCAGCAGCCCGTGGACTGCTTCCTACAATGAGCAGTTCTTC.

This clonotype was detected many times. The chain combines TRBV5-1 with TRBJ2-7; no clear D gene. Germline CDR1 SGHRS, CDR2 YFSETQ. V was pared by 4 bases and J by 3 bases, with 14 bases between. This CDR3 is 14 amino acids long. This CDR3 reads CASSPQAENYEQYF. CDR3 nucleotide sequence: TGCGCCAGCAGCCCCCAGGCGGAGAACTACGAGCAGTACTTC.